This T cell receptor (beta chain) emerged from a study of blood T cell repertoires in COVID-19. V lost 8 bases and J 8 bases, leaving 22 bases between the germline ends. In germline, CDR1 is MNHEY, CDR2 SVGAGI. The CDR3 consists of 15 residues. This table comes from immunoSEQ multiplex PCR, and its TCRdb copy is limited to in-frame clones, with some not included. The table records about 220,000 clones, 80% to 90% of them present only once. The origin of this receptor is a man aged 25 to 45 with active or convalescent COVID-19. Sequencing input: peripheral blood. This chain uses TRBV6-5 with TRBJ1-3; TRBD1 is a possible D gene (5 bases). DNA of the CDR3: TGTGCCAGCTCTCTAGGGGCCCCCCCTCCAGACACCATATATTTT. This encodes CASSLGAPPPDTIYF.